This T cell receptor (beta chain) comes out of a study of blood T cell repertoires in COVID-19. Study-level information: Italy, Spain and the United States were the sources of the convalescent and acute COVID-19 samples. Nucleic acid was either cDNA or gDNA, and it came from T cells, B-cell-depleted T cells, or PBMCs.

Sequenced by immunoSEQ multiplex PCR; TCRdb stores in-frame clones only, minus some. The sample holds approximately 270,000 clones, roughly 80% seen once. Germline V gene lookup returns CDR1 SNHLY and CDR2 FYNNEI. The CDR3 length is 15 residues. Trimming removed 8 bases from V and 7 bases from J, with 18 bases in between. The specimen sequenced was peripheral blood. The chain carries TRBV2 and TRBJ1-6; D is undetermined. This clonotype was obtained from a man older than 75 with acute or convalescent COVID-19. CDR3 DNA: TGTGCCAGCTCCTCCCAAGGAGGCCGGAATTCACCCCTCCACTTT. Translated, it gives CASSSQGGRNSPLHF.